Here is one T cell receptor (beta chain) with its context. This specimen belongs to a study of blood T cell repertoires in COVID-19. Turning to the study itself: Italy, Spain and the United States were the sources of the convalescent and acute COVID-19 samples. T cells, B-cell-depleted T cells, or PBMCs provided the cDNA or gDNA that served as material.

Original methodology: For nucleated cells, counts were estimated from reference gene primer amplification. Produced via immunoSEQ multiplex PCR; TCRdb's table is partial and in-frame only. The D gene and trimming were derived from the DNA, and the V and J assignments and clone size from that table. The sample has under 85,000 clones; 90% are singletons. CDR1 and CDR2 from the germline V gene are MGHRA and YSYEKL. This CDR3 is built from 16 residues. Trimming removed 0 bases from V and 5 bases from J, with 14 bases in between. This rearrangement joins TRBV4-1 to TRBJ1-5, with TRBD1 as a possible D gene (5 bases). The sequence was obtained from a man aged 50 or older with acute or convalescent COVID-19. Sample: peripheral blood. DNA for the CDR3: TGCGCCAGCAGCCAAGATGGGGCTCCAGCCGATCAGCCCCAGCATTTT. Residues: CASSQDGAPADQPQHF.